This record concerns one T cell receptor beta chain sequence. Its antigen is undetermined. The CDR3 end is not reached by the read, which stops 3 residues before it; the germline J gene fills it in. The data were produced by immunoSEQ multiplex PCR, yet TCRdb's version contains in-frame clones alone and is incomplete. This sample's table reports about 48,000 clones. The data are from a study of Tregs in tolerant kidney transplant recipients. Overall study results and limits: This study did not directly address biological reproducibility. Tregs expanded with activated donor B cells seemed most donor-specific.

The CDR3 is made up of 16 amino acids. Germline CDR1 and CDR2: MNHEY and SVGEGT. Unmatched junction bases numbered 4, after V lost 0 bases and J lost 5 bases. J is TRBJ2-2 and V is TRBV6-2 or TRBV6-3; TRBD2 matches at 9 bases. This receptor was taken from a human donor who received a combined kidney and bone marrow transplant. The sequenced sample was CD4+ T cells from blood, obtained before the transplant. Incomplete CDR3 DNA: TGTGCCAGCAGTTACTCAGCGGGAGGTTGGACCGGGGAG. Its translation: CASSYSAGGWTGE. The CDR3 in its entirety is CASSYSAGGWTGELFF.